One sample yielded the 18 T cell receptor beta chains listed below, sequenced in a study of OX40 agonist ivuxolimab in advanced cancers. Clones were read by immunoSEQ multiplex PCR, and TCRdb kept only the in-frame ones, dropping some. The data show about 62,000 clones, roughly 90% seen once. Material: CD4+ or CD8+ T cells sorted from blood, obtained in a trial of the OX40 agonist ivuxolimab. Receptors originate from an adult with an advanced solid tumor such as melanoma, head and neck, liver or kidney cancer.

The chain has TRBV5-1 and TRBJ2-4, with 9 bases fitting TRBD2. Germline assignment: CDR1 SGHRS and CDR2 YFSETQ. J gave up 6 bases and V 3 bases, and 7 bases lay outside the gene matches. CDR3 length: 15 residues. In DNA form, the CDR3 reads TGCGCCAGCAGCTCAACGACTAGCGGAGTAAACATTCAGTACTTC. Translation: CASSSTTSGVNIQYF.

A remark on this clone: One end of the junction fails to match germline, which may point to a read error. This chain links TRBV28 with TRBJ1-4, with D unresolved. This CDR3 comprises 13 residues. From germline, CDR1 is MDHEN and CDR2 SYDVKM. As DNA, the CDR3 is TGTGCCAGCCGAACTGAGACTAATGAAAAACTGTGTTTT. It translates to CASRTETNEKLCF.

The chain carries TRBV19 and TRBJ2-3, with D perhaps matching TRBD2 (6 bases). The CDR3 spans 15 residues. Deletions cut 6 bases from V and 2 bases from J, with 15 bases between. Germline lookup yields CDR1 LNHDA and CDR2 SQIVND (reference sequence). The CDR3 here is CASREGPTPTDTQYF. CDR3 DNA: TGTGCCAGTAGGGAGGGGCCTACTCCCACAGATACGCAGTATTTT.

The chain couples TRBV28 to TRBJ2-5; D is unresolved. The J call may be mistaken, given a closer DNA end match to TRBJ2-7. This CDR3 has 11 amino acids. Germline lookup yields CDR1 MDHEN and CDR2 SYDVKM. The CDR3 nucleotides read TGTGCCAGCAGTACCCACCGCGAGCAGTACTTC. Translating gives CASSTHREQYF.

The CDR3 spells CASSLVSYEQYF. The CDR3 coding sequence is TGTGCCAGCAGCTTAGTCAGCTACGAGCAGTACTTC. V and J are TRBV7-2 and TRBJ2-7; no reliable D call. The CDR3 length is 12 residues. Germline CDR1 and CDR2: SGHTA and FQGNSA. V shed 1 base and J shed 3 bases, with 4 bases lying between them.

CDR3 sequence: CASSPPDRARGETQYF. In DNA, the CDR3 is TGTGCCAGCTCACCCCCGGACAGGGCGCGGGGAGAGACCCAGTACTTC. The chain combines TRBV18 with TRBJ2-5; 8 bases fit TRBD1. Germline V gives CDR1 KGHSH, CDR2 LQKENI. The trim removed 3 bases at V and 4 bases at J, leaving 10 bases unmatched. This CDR3 comprises 16 residues. The complete variable domain, with remaining parts taken from reference TRBV18 and TRBJ2-5, reads NAGVMQNPRHLVRRRGQEARLRCSPMKGHSHVYWYRQLPEEGLKFMVYLQKENIIDESGMPKERFSAEFPKEGPSILRIQQVVRGDSAAYFCASSPPDRARGETQYFGPGTRLLVL.

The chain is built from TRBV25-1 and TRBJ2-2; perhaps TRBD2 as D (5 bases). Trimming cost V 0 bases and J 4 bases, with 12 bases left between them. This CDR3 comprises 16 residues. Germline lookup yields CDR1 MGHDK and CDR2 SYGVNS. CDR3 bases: TGTGCCAGCAGTGAATACCGGGGTGCGAGCACCGGGGAGCTGTTTTTT. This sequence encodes CASSEYRGASTGELFF.

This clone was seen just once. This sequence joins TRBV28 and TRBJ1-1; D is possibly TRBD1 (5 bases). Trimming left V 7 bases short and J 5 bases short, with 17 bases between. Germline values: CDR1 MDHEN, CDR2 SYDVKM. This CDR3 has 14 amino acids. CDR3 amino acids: CASKLSGRVTEAFF. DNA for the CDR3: TGTGCCAGCAAATTATCAGGGCGTGTTACTGAAGCTTTCTTT.

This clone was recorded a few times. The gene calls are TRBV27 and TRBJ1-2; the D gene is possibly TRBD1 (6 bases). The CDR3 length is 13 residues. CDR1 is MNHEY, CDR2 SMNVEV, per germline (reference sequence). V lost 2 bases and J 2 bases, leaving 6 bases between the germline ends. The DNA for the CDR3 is TGTGCCAGCAGTTTAGACAGGAACTATGGCTACACCTTC. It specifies CASSLDRNYGYTF.

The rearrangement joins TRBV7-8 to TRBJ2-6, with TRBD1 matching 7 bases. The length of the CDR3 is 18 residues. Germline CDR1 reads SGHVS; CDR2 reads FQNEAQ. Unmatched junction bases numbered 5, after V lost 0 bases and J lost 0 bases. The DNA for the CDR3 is TGTGCCAGCAGCTTAGCAGCAGGGGGATTCTCTGGGGCCAACGTCCTGACTTTC. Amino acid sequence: CASSLAAGGFSGANVLTF.

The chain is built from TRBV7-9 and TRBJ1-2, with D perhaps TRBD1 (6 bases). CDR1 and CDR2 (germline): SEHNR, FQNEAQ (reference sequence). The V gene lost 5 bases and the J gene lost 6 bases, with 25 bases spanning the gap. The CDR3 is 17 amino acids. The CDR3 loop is CASSVKPIDNRVDGYTF. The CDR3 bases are TGTGCCAGCAGCGTCAAGCCTATTGATAACAGGGTGGATGGCTACACCTTC. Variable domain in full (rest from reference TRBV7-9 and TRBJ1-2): DTGVSQNPRHKITKRGQNVTFRCDPISEHNRLYWYRQTLGQGPEFLTYFQNEAQLEKSRLLSDRFSAERPKGSFSTLEIQRTEQGDSAMYLCASSVKPIDNRVDGYTFGSGTRLTVV.

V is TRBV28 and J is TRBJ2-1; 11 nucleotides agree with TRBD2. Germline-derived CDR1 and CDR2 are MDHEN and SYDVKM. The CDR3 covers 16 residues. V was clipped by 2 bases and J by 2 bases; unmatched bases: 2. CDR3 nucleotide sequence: TGTGCCAGCAGTTTAGCTAGCGGGAGGCCCTACAATGAGCAGTTCTTC. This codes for CASSLASGRPYNEQFF.

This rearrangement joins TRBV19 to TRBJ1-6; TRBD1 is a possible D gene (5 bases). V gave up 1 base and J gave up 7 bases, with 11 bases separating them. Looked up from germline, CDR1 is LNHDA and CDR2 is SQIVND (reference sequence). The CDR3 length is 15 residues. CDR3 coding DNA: TGTGCCAGTAGTATAGGAAACGAGGGGAATTCACCCCTCCACTTT. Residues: CASSIGNEGNSPLHF.

CDR3 sequence (DNA): TGTGCCAGCAGTACGACAGATAGCAATCAGCCCCAGCATTTT. This codes for CASSTTDSNQPQHF. The chain carries TRBV28 and TRBJ1-5, with D possibly being TRBD1 (5 bases). The CDR3 runs to 14 residues. Looked up from germline, CDR1 is MDHEN and CDR2 is SYDVKM. The V end was cut by 5 bases, the J end by 0 bases, with 8 bases between.

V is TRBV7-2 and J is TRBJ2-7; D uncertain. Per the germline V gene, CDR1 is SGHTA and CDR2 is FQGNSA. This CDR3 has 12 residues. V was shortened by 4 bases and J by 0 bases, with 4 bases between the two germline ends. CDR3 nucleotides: TGTGCCAGCAGCTGGAGCTCCTACGAGCAGTACTTC. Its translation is CASSWSSYEQYF.

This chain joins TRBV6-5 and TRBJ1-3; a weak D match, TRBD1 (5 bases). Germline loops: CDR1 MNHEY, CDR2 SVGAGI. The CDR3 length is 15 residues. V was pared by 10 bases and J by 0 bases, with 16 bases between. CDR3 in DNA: TGTGCCACCACCCCGGGGGACCTCTCTGGAAACACCATATATTTT. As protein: CATTPGDLSGNTIYF.

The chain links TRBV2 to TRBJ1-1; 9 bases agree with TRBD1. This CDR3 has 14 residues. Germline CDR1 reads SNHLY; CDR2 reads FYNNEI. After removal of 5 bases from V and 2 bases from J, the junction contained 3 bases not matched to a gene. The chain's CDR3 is CASSRDRDNTEAFF. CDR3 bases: TGTGCCAGCAGTCGGGACAGGGATAACACTGAAGCTTTCTTT.

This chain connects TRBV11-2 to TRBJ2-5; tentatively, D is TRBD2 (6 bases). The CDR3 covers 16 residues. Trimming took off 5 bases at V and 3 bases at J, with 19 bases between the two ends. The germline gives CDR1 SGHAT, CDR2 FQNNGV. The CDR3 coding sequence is TGTGCCAGCAGCCTTCAACCTCTAGCGCTAAAAGAGACCCAGTACTTC. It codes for CASSLQPLALKETQYF.